The 9 T cell receptor beta chains reported below all come from one sample, sequenced in a study of blood T cell repertoires in COVID-19. Sequencing used immunoSEQ multiplex PCR; TCRdb keeps in-frame clones, though not all of them. The sample contains about 150,000 clones, around 73% of which appear only once. Sequenced sample: peripheral blood. These receptors came from a man in his sixties who had recovered from COVID-19.

The chain joins TRBV18 to TRBJ1-4; no firm D call. The CDR3 length is 13 residues. V dropped 1 base and J dropped 8 bases, with 8 bases sitting between them. Germline CDR1 KGHSH, CDR2 LQKENI. The CDR3 region is CASSPRAGEKLFF. The CDR3 nucleotides read TGTGCCAGCTCACCACGGGCCGGAGAAAAACTGTTTTTT.

The chain combines TRBV21-1 with TRBJ2-3; TRBD2 reflects the table's D call only, with no check against the DNA. TRBV21-1 is annotated as a pseudogene. This CDR3 has 21 residues. CDR3 coding DNA: TGTGCCAGCAGCAAAGCTGAGGCAGAGAGCATATGGCTCCTACTTCTGGGTCTCCCACTATTT. This gives the protein CASSKAEAESIWLLLLGLPLF.

This clone was recorded only once. The chain employs TRBV30 and TRBJ2-3; D ambiguous. From germline, CDR1 is GTSNPN and CDR2 SVGIG (reference sequence). The CDR3 spans 11 residues. V was trimmed by 0 bases and J by 4 bases, leaving 2 bases between them. The CDR3 reads CAWSVSDTQYF. The CDR3 nucleotides are TGTGCCTGGAGTGTCTCAGATACGCAGTATTTT.

This clone came up many times. The chain uses TRBV5-1 and TRBJ1-2; 9 nucleotides align to TRBD1. Losses at the gene ends were 4 bases for V and 3 bases for J; bases not matched to a gene: 7. Germline lookup yields CDR1 SGHRS and CDR2 YFSETQ. The CDR3 loop spans 15 amino acids. The CDR3 DNA reads TGCGCCAGCAGCCCCCGACAGGGGGGTGACTATGGCTACACCTTC. This gives the protein CASSPRQGGDYGYTF. Full variable domain (remainder filled in from reference TRBV5-1 and TRBJ1-2): KAGVTQTPRYLIKTRGQQVTLSCSPISGHRSVSWYQQTPGQGLQFLFEYFSETQRNKGNFPGRFSGRQFSNSRSEMNVSTLELGDSALYLCASSPRQGGDYGYTFGSGTRLTVV.

This clone occurred once. The V and J genes are TRBV28 and TRBJ2-2, with 8 bases lining up with TRBD1. After removal of 4 bases from V and 6 bases from J, the junction contained 4 bases not matched to a gene. CDR3 length: 14 residues. The V gene's germline CDR1 is MDHEN and CDR2 SYDVKM. The CDR3 nucleotides read TGTGCCAGCAGTTCTGGGACAGGCTCCGGGGAGCTGTTTTTT. Translated: CASSSGTGSGELFF.

The chain has TRBV6-5 and TRBJ2-7, with a tentative D call TRBD1 (6 bases). Trimming took 0 bases from V and 2 from J, leaving 8 bases between them. Germline CDR1 and CDR2: MNHEY and SVGAGI. The CDR3 runs to 14 residues. CDR3 bases: TGTGCCAGCAGTTACTCGCAGGGGCCCTACGAGCAGTACTTC. Translation: CASSYSQGPYEQYF.

This clone was seen a single time. The chain joins TRBV19 to TRBJ2-6; no reliable D call. Germline V gene data show CDR1 as LNHDA and CDR2 as SQIVND (reference sequence). This CDR3 contains 14 residues. Trimming pared 3 bases from V and 1 base from J, leaving 4 bases between. CDR3 DNA: TGTGCCAGTAGTATCCAATCTGGGGCCAACGTCCTGACTTTC. Translated: CASSIQSGANVLTF.

This clone was seen only a few times. This chain joins TRBV28 and TRBJ1-6; no firm D call. Trimming pared 3 bases from V and 5 bases from J, leaving 8 bases between. This CDR3 has 14 amino acids. Germline values: CDR1 MDHEN, CDR2 SYDVKM. CDR3 nucleotides: TGTGCCAGCAGTTTGCTTCAGGATAATTCACCCCTCCACTTT. As protein: CASSLLQDNSPLHF.

This rearrangement joins TRBV5-1 to TRBJ2-1; D may be TRBD1 (5 bases). Germline V gene sequence: CDR1 SGHRS, CDR2 YFSETQ. The CDR3 covers 14 residues. The V end was cut by 0 bases, the J end by 6 bases, with 10 bases between. The CDR3 spells CASSLAGQGNEQFF. The CDR3 region has the DNA TGCGCCAGCAGCTTGGCCGGGCAGGGCAATGAGCAGTTCTTC.